A single sample gave rise to the 17 T cell receptor beta chains below, sequenced in a study of a mutant IDH1 vaccine in newly diagnosed glioma. The time point denotes: week 23, last vaccination. The vaccine gave 300 ug of a 20-mer mutant IDH1 peptide subcutaneously per dose. These TCRs are of unknown antigen specificity. Profiling relied on immunoSEQ multiplex PCR, and the TCRdb table lists in-frame clones only, not all of them. Of about 54,000 clones listed, 75% to 90% were seen once; the top ten hold 6.2%. The sample in question was PBMCs, obtained from a glioma patient whose treatment included an IDH1 peptide vaccine. These receptors were taken from a middle-aged man with glioma.

The chain combines TRBV5-1 with TRBJ1-1; D is unclear. The germline V gene has CDR1 SGHRS and CDR2 YFSETQ. Trimming left V 4 bases short and J 0 bases short, with 7 bases between. The CDR3 contains 13 residues. Written as DNA, the CDR3 is TGCGCCAGCAGCCGCGGAGTGAACACTGAAGCTTTCTTT. Its protein is CASSRGVNTEAFF. The full variable domain, with the rest looked up from reference TRBV5-1 and TRBJ1-1, is KAGVTQTPRYLIKTRGQQVTLSCSPISGHRSVSWYQQTPGQGLQFLFEYFSETQRNKGNFPGRFSGRQFSNSRSEMNVSTLELGDSALYLCASSRGVNTEAFFGQGTRLTVV.

This sequence joins TRBV4-1 and TRBJ1-5; TRBD1 agrees at 7 bases. Germline-derived CDR1 and CDR2 are MGHRA and YSYEKL. The CDR3 is 15 residues long. V lost 2 bases and J lost 6; bases outside the gene matches: 7. The CDR3 loop is CASSQNDRAGQPQHF. CDR3 DNA: TGCGCCAGCAGCCAAAATGACAGGGCCGGTCAGCCCCAGCATTTT.

V gene TRBV4-2 combines with J gene TRBJ2-3; 12 positions agree with TRBD2. The length of the CDR3 is 20 residues. Trimming removed 0 bases from V and 6 bases from J; junction bases left unmatched: 16. Per the germline V gene, CDR1 is LGHNA and CDR2 is YNFKEQ. The CDR3 is CASSQDLVLAGGPAGDTQYF. The DNA of the CDR3 is TGTGCCAGCAGCCAAGATTTGGTACTAGCGGGGGGCCCAGCCGGGGATACGCAGTATTTT.

V is TRBV11-2 and J is TRBJ2-7; tentatively, D is TRBD1 (6 bases). The germline V gene encodes CDR1 SGHAT and CDR2 FQNNGV. Trimming cost V 4 bases and J 6 bases, with 22 bases left between them. The CDR3 has 16 residues. This CDR3 is CASSSAWGTPITEQYF. The CDR3 bases are TGTGCCAGCAGCTCGGCTTGGGGGACACCGATCACCGAGCAGTACTTC.

This clone was observed a single time. This chain joins TRBV30 and TRBJ1-2, with 8 nucleotides matching TRBD1. Germline V gene data show CDR1 as GTSNPN and CDR2 as SVGIG (reference sequence). Trimming at V came to 4 bases and at J to 4 bases, leaving 11 bases not matched to a gene. CDR3 length: 15 amino acids. In nucleotides, the CDR3 is TGTGCCTGGACCGCTACAATTGGACAGGGCTATGGCTACACCTTC. This codes for CAWTATIGQGYGYTF.

This clone was detected a few times. The rearrangement joins TRBV30 to TRBJ2-7; D unresolved. V lost 8 bases to trimming and J lost 0 bases, with 11 bases between them. Germline CDR1 GTSNPN, CDR2 SVGIG (reference sequence). CDR3 length: 12 residues. CDR3 bases: TGTGCCACCGACACCTCCTCCTACGAGCAGTACTTC. Translated: CATDTSSYEQYF.

The chain couples TRBV25-1 to TRBJ1-4; 7 bases are a match to TRBD1. The germline gives CDR1 MGHDK, CDR2 SYGVNS. V dropped 1 base and J dropped 5; count of bases not matched to a gene: 4. The CDR3 runs 15 residues. CDR3: CASSESGTVNEKLFF. As DNA, the CDR3 is TGTGCCAGCAGTGAATCCGGGACAGTCAATGAAAAACTGTTTTTT.

The V and J genes are TRBV10-2 and TRBJ2-3; no clear D gene. With 1 base removed from V and 1 base from J, the gap between germline ends came to 6 bases. Per the germline V gene, CDR1 is WSHSY and CDR2 is SAAADI. The CDR3 is made up of 14 amino acids. DNA for the CDR3: TGCGCCAGCAGTGAGTATAGGCGCACAGATACGCAGTATTTT. The encoded protein is CASSEYRRTDTQYF.

V is TRBV21-1 and J is TRBJ2-3; the DNA was not used to check the table's D call, TRBD2. TRBV21-1 is a documented pseudogene. The CDR3 consists of 17 residues. CDR3 amino acids: CASSKGTSGILTDTQYF. The CDR3 nucleotides read TGTGCCAGCAGCAAGGGGACTAGCGGGATCCTCACAGATACGCAGTATTTT.

This chain connects TRBV6-1 to TRBJ2-7; D perhaps matches TRBD1 (5 bases). This CDR3 region has 15 residues. V lost 6 bases to trimming and J lost 0 bases, with 15 bases between them. Germline CDR1 and CDR2: MNHNS and SASEGT. CDR3 protein: CASRIEDTFSYEQYF. The CDR3 DNA reads TGTGCCAGCAGGATAGAGGACACCTTCTCCTACGAGCAGTACTTC.

The rearrangement joins TRBV19 to TRBJ1-3; the match to TRBD1 covers 8 bases. Trimming cost V 5 bases and J 4 bases; bases outside gene matches: 4. From germline, CDR1 is LNHDA and CDR2 SQIVND (reference sequence). The CDR3 extends over 14 amino acids. The CDR3 bases are TGTGCCAGTAGTGGACAGGGAGCCGGAAACACCATATATTTT. It encodes CASSGQGAGNTIYF. Variable domain in full (rest from reference TRBV19 and TRBJ1-3): DGGITQSPKYLFRKEGQNVTLSCEQNLNHDAMYWYRQDPGQGLRLIYYSQIVNDFQKGDIAEGYSVSREKKESFPLTVTSAQKNPTAFYLCASSGQGAGNTIYFGEGSWLTVV.

CDR3: CASSDRQGIISGANVLTF. CDR3 in DNA: TGTGCCAGCAGTGACCGACAGGGGATAATCTCTGGGGCCAACGTCCTGACTTTC. The chain couples TRBV6-1 to TRBJ2-6; the match to TRBD1 covers 8 bases. CDR1 and CDR2 from the germline V gene are MNHNS and SASEGT. The junction had 7 bases not matched to a gene; V was cut back by 3 bases and J by 0 bases. CDR3 length: 18 amino acids.

The chain uses TRBV7-2 and TRBJ2-3, with unresolved D. CDR1 is SGHTA and CDR2 is FQGNSA in the germline V gene. The CDR3 is made up of 14 amino acids. V gave up 7 bases and J gave up 2 bases, with 13 bases separating them. CDR3 in amino acids: CASKYSPPTDTQYF. DNA of the CDR3: TGTGCCAGCAAGTACTCCCCTCCCACAGATACGCAGTATTTT.

CDR3 loop: CSSRSGTGSYNEQFF. CDR3 sequence (DNA): TGCAGCTCCCGATCTGGGACAGGGTCCTACAATGAGCAGTTCTTC. The chain employs TRBV29-1 and TRBJ2-1; 9 positions match TRBD1. The CDR3 contains 15 residues. Germline CDR1 and CDR2: SQVTM and ANQGSEA. Trimming took 8 bases from V and 1 from J; bases not matched to a gene: 9.

The rearrangement uses TRBV7-2 and TRBJ1-5, with D unresolved. Trimming cost V 5 bases and J 2 bases, with 13 bases left between them. The CDR3 consists of 15 residues. The germline V gene has CDR1 SGHTA and CDR2 FQGNSA. The CDR3 coding sequence is TGTGCCAGCAGCCTAGGACCGTATGGCAATCAGCCCCAGCATTTT. Its protein product is CASSLGPYGNQPQHF.

This rearrangement joins TRBV14 to TRBJ2-7; D call uncertain. This CDR3 is built from 13 residues. The germline gives CDR1 SGHDN, CDR2 FVKESK. Trimming pared 5 bases from V and 6 bases from J, leaving 14 bases between. The CDR3 region has the DNA TGTGCCAGCAGCTCCCAAATGGGGTTCGAGCAGTACTTC. It encodes CASSSQMGFEQYF.

Of note for this clone: Other DNA sequences of this sample code for an identical CDR3. This chain connects TRBV6-5 to TRBJ2-7; 9 bases map to TRBD1. The CDR3 has 14 amino acids. J lost 4 bases, V lost 6 bases, and 7 bases had no gene match. Germline assignment: CDR1 MNHEY and CDR2 SVGAGI. The CDR3 protein is CASSPGTGRYEQYF. The CDR3 coding sequence is TGTGCCAGCAGCCCCGGGACAGGGAGGTACGAGCAGTACTTC.